One sample yielded the 28 T cell receptor beta chains listed below, sequenced in a study of identical twins. In TCRdb, the 5' RACE reads were re-called with MiXCR into one record per CDR3 protein. This table has approximately 1.8 million distinct CDR3 sequences, about 30% appearing once. Sequencing used cord blood. These receptors all come from a newborn girl in good health.

The chain uses TRBV20-1 and TRBJ2-7, with 12 bases aligning to TRBD2. CDR1 and CDR2 (germline): DFQATT, SNEGSKA (reference sequence). The V gene end was trimmed by 5 bases and the J gene end by 2 bases; junction bases not matched to a gene: 7. The CDR3 covers 15 residues. In DNA, the CDR3 is TGCAGTGCTCCATGGACTAGCGGGATAACCTACGAGCAGTACTTC. Protein product: CSAPWTSGITYEQYF.

This chain links TRBV7-2 with TRBJ2-1, with 9 bases aligning to TRBD1. Per the germline V gene, CDR1 is SGHTA and CDR2 is FQGNSA. The CDR3 is made up of 15 amino acids. V lost 3 bases to trimming and J lost 8 bases; unmatched junction nucleotides: 8. CDR3 protein: CASSFTGTGMYEQFF. Written as DNA, the CDR3 is TGTGCCAGCAGCTTCACCGGGACAGGGATGTATGAGCAGTTCTTC.

The rearrangement links TRBV7-2 to TRBJ2-5; D is possibly TRBD1 (7 bases). Gene TRBJ2-7 matches the end of the DNA better, so the J call may be wrong. In germline, CDR1 is SGHTA, CDR2 FQGNSA. The CDR3 loop spans 16 amino acids. CDR3 residues: CASSLQTGTFGYEQYF. DNA of the CDR3: TGTGCCAGCAGCTTACAGACAGGGACTTTTGGTTACGAGCAGTACTTC.

Ten or more counts support this clonotype. CDR3 region: CASSLSSRSRGYTF. The CDR3 region has the DNA TGTGCCAGCAGTTTATCCTCCCGGTCTCGAGGCTACACCTTC. This chain connects TRBV27 to TRBJ1-2; D is unclear. The length of the CDR3 is 14 residues. Germline CDR1 MNHEY, CDR2 SMNVEV (reference sequence). V lost 0 bases to trimming and J lost 8 bases, with 13 bases between them.

This rearrangement joins TRBV14 to TRBJ1-1; D unclear. The CDR3 contains 14 residues. Germline V gene sequence: CDR1 SGHDN, CDR2 FVKESK. V lost 5 bases and J lost 0, with 10 bases in between. The CDR3 nucleotides read TGTGCCAGCAGCGCCGATTTAGTGAACACTGAAGCTTTCTTT. Translation gives CASSADLVNTEAFF.

This clonotype was observed at least ten times. The CDR3 sequence: CATSSTSFNEQFF. The CDR3 DNA reads TGTGCCACCAGCAGTACTAGTTTCAATGAGCAGTTCTTC. The gene calls are TRBV15 and TRBJ2-1; D is perhaps TRBD2 (5 bases). Germline CDR1 reads LNHNV; CDR2 reads YYDKDF (reference sequence). This CDR3 spans 13 amino acids. With 3 bases removed from V and 6 bases from J, the gap between germline ends came to 9 bases.

V and J are TRBV27 and TRBJ2-7; maybe TRBD1 (5 bases). Trimming pared 5 bases from V and 1 base from J, leaving 18 bases between. The length of the CDR3 is 16 residues. Germline V gene lookup returns CDR1 MNHEY and CDR2 SMNVEV (reference sequence). The CDR3 here is CASSPKTDIRSYEQYF. CDR3 bases: TGTGCCAGCAGTCCGAAGACAGATATCCGATCCTACGAGCAGTACTTC.

The gene calls are TRBV30 and TRBJ2-7; D is ambiguous. Germline V gene lookup returns CDR1 GTSNPN and CDR2 SVGIG (reference sequence). The length of the CDR3 is 14 residues. Between the trimmed V and J ends, which lost 1 base and 0 bases, there was a span of 10 bases. The CDR3: CAWSGEPNSYEQYF. The CDR3 DNA reads as TGTGCCTGGAGTGGAGAACCGAACTCCTACGAGCAGTACTTC.

This clonotype was detected a few times. The V and J genes are TRBV27 and TRBJ2-1, with 9 nucleotides matching TRBD2. The J call may be mistaken, given a closer DNA end match to TRBJ2-7. Germline CDR1 and CDR2: MNHEY and SMNVEV (reference sequence). This CDR3 has 19 amino acids. The CDR3 coding sequence is TGTGCCAGCAGTATCCCGGGGGGTAGCGGGAGAGCATTCAACAATGAGCAGTACTTC. Its protein is CASSIPGGSGRAFNNEQYF.

In its sample, this clonotype was seen a few times. V is TRBV20-1 and J is TRBJ1-2; a weak D match, TRBD1 (6 bases). CDR1 is DFQATT, CDR2 SNEGSKA, per germline (reference sequence). The ends were cut back, 4 bases at V and 3 bases at J, with 9 bases in the middle. This CDR3 is built from 12 residues. CDR3 sequence: CSAKGGDYGYTF. CDR3 in DNA: TGCAGTGCTAAAGGGGGGGACTATGGCTACACCTTC.

The chain employs TRBV2 and TRBJ2-1, with 7 bases fitting TRBD1. The trim removed 5 bases at V and 0 bases at J, leaving 4 bases unmatched. Germline V CDR1 and CDR2: SNHLY, FYNNEI. The CDR3 length is 15 residues. In nucleotides, the CDR3 is TGTGCCAGCAGTACCGACAGGGTCTCCTACAATGAGCAGTTCTTC. Protein sequence: CASSTDRVSYNEQFF.

This clonotype was counted ten times or more. The V call is TRBV29-1, the J call TRBJ2-5, with no clear D. The CDR3 is 12 amino acids. Trimming pared 4 bases from V and 2 bases from J, leaving 8 bases between. Germline lookup yields CDR1 SQVTM and CDR2 ANQGSEA. The CDR3 nucleotides are TGCAGCGTTGTATCCGGGCAAGAGACCCAGTACTTC. Translating it yields CSVVSGQETQYF.

V gene TRBV7-9 combines with J gene TRBJ1-2; D is possibly TRBD1 (5 bases). The V end lost 5 bases, the J end lost 3 bases, and 10 bases lay between the germline ends. The germline V gene encodes CDR1 SEHNR and CDR2 FQNEAQ (reference sequence). This CDR3 has 13 residues. The chain's CDR3 is CASSPGIYYGYTF. The CDR3 DNA sequence: TGTGCCAGCAGCCCAGGGATATACTATGGCTACACCTTC.

The chain is built from TRBV20-1 and TRBJ2-5; the D is unclear. V was pared by 5 bases and J by 11 bases, with 15 bases between. Germline V CDR1 and CDR2: DFQATT, SNEGSKA (reference sequence). The CDR3 spans 11 residues. The CDR3 region has the DNA TGCAGTGCTCCAGGACGCAATGAGCAGTACTTC. Its translation is CSAPGRNEQYF.

The gene calls are TRBV28 and TRBJ2-4; the D gene could be TRBD1 or TRBD2 (5 bases each). This CDR3 comprises 16 residues. The V gene lost 5 bases and the J gene lost 13 bases, with 27 bases spanning the gap. Per germline, CDR1 MDHEN and CDR2 SYDVKM. The CDR3 region has the DNA TGTGCCAGCAGTCCGCCCCAATACCGGGCCTCGGGGCTCCAGTACTTC. It is translated as CASSPPQYRASGLQYF.

The chain recombines TRBV27 with TRBJ2-1; D is unresolved. The J call may be incorrect, as the DNA end agrees better with TRBJ2-7. Germline CDR1 and CDR2: MNHEY and SMNVEV (reference sequence). CDR3 length: 20 amino acids. The CDR3 DNA is TGTGCCAGCAGTTCCACGCCGCACGTTCGATTCGGCGATCTCTACAATGAGCAGTACTTC. This codes for CASSSTPHVRFGDLYNEQYF.

This clonotype was picked up a small number of times. V gene TRBV5-4 combines with J gene TRBJ1-1; the D is unclear. Germline V lookup: CDR1 SGHNT, CDR2 YYREEE (reference sequence). The CDR3 totals 15 residues. The V end lost 2 bases, the J end lost 0 bases, and 11 bases lay between the germline ends. CDR3 region: CASSFSPFLNTEAFF. The CDR3 DNA is TGTGCCAGCAGCTTTTCCCCATTTCTGAACACTGAAGCTTTCTTT.

The chain recombines TRBV12-3 or TRBV12-4 with TRBJ2-7, with D unclear. The CDR3 contains 14 residues. The ends were cut back, 3 bases at V and 7 bases at J, with 16 bases in the middle. CDR3 in amino acids: CASSFPGRINEQYF. The CDR3 DNA reads TGTGCCAGCAGTTTTCCGGGCCGGATAAATGAGCAGTACTTC.

V and J are TRBV20-1 and TRBJ2-1, with TRBD2 identical over 10 bases. V lost 3 bases to trimming and J lost 4 bases; unmatched junction nucleotides: 12. This CDR3 comprises 17 residues. CDR1 DFQATT and CDR2 SNEGSKA come from the germline V gene (reference sequence). CDR3 nucleotide sequence: TGCAGTGCTAGCGACCTTGCTAGCGGGAGTGCATACAATGAGCAGTTCTTC. This gives the protein CSASDLASGSAYNEQFF.

This clonotype was counted many times. The chain joins TRBV29-1 to TRBJ2-1; possibly TRBD1 or TRBD2 for D (5 bases each). CDR1 is SQVTM and CDR2 is ANQGSEA in the germline V gene. The CDR3 runs to 14 residues. Deletions cut 4 bases from V and 1 base from J, with 11 bases between. Written as DNA, the CDR3 is TGCAGCGTTGTCGGCTGGGGGTCCTACAATGAGCAGTTCTTC. Translation: CSVVGWGSYNEQFF.

This chain uses TRBV28 with TRBJ1-1; 10 nucleotides match TRBD1. V shed 5 bases and J 8 bases; nucleotides not matched to a gene: 2. Germline CDR1 MDHEN, CDR2 SYDVKM. The CDR3 consists of 12 residues. CDR3 loop: CASSMTGGEAFF. In DNA, the CDR3 is TGTGCCAGCAGTATGACAGGGGGCGAAGCTTTCTTT.

This clonotype was recorded many times. The gene calls are TRBV24-1 and TRBJ2-1; no definite D call. The CDR3 consists of 17 residues. V was shortened by 0 bases and J by 0 bases, with 11 bases between the two germline ends. Germline values: CDR1 KGHDR, CDR2 SFDVKD. CDR3 sequence (DNA): TGTGCCACCAGTGATTTGGTGGGTGGCGTCTCCTACAATGAGCAGTTCTTC. This codes for CATSDLVGGVSYNEQFF.

This clonotype occurred a few times. This chain links TRBV5-1 with TRBJ2-6; a weak D match, TRBD1 (5 bases). The CDR3 totals 15 residues. Germline lookup yields CDR1 SGHRS and CDR2 YFSETQ. V was shortened by 4 bases and J by 0 bases, with 8 bases between the two germline ends. The CDR3 DNA reads as TGCGCCAGCAGCCCAGGGCACTCTGGGGCCAACGTCCTGACTTTC. Translation gives CASSPGHSGANVLTF.

This chain joins TRBV20-1 and TRBJ2-5; tentatively, D is TRBD1 or TRBD2 (6 bases each). Germline values: CDR1 DFQATT, CDR2 SNEGSKA (reference sequence). Trimming cost V 3 bases and J 3 bases, with 14 bases left between them. This CDR3 contains 14 residues. The DNA for the CDR3 is TGCAGTGCTAGCGGCGGGGACACCAAAGAGACCCAGTACTTC. Amino acid sequence: CSASGGDTKETQYF.

This clonotype was counted ten times or more. V usage is TRBV6-2 or TRBV6-3 and J usage is TRBJ2-7, with 7 bases lining up with TRBD1. Per the germline V gene, CDR1 is MNHEY and CDR2 is SVGEGT. V lost 8 bases, J lost 4 bases, and 5 bases stayed unmatched. The CDR3 spans 12 residues. The CDR3 nucleotides are TGTGCCAGCGGACAGGAGTGGTACGAGCAGTACTTC. This sequence encodes CASGQEWYEQYF.

The V call is TRBV4-1, the J call TRBJ2-1; 9 bases line up with TRBD2. The CDR3 contains 19 residues. Trimming took 2 bases from V and 7 from J; bases not matched to a gene: 18. From germline, CDR1 is MGHRA and CDR2 YSYEKL. This chain's CDR3 is CASSQMPGLAGWVGNEQFF. In DNA, the CDR3 is TGCGCCAGCAGCCAAATGCCGGGGCTAGCGGGGTGGGTGGGAAATGAGCAGTTCTTC.

V is TRBV7-8 and J is TRBJ1-1; no clear D. The germline V gene has CDR1 SGHVS and CDR2 FQNEAQ. The CDR3 runs 13 residues. V was cut by 1 base and J by 4 bases, with 7 bases left in between. The CDR3 loop reads CASSLVWATEAFF. The CDR3 DNA is TGTGCCAGCAGCTTAGTATGGGCCACTGAAGCTTTCTTT.

This chain connects TRBV30 to TRBJ2-1; TRBD2 might be the D (6 bases). The CDR3 runs 11 residues. Trimming took off 3 bases at V and 11 bases at J, with 11 bases between the two ends. CDR1 and CDR2 from the germline V gene are GTSNPN and SVGIG (reference sequence). The CDR3: CAWRGGVQQFF. CDR3 nucleotide sequence: TGTGCCTGGAGAGGCGGGGTTCAGCAGTTCTTC.